The 28 T cell receptor beta chains below come from one sample, sequenced in a study of control samples from healthy donors and cancer patients. Assay: immunoSEQ multiplex PCR; the TCRdb copy retains only in-frame clones and omits some. This table has some 150,000 clones, roughly 94% appearing once. Sequencing input: PBMCs. These receptors were obtained from a man in his 60s with colorectal cancer.

The chain is built from TRBV5-1 and TRBJ2-1; TRBD2 is a possible D gene (5 bases). This CDR3 is built from 17 residues. Germline CDR1 SGHRS, CDR2 YFSETQ. V lost 3 bases and J lost 0, with 16 bases in between. Here the CDR3 reads CASSYSPSGVSYNEQFF. The CDR3 bases are TGCGCCAGCAGCTATAGCCCTTCCGGGGTCTCCTACAATGAGCAGTTCTTC.

This clone was seen more than once but under ten times. V usage is TRBV4-2 and J usage is TRBJ2-5; D is perhaps TRBD2 (7 bases). The CDR3 loop spans 16 amino acids. The ends were cut back, 0 bases at V and 5 bases at J, with 16 bases in the middle. CDR1 is LGHNA, CDR2 YNFKEQ, per germline. The CDR3 region is CASSQDRRGGRETQYF. The CDR3 region has the DNA TGTGCCAGCAGCCAAGATAGGAGGGGGGGCCGCGAGACCCAGTACTTC.

The gene calls are TRBV5-4 and TRBJ1-1, with D maybe TRBD1 (5 bases). The CDR3 sequence is 14 residues long. Per the germline V gene, CDR1 is SGHNT and CDR2 is YYREEE (reference sequence). V dropped 0 bases and J dropped 5 bases, with 11 bases sitting between them. The CDR3 is CASSLGGASTEAFF. Here the CDR3 DNA reads TGTGCCAGCAGCTTGGGAGGGGCTTCGACTGAAGCTTTCTTT.

V usage is TRBV9 and J usage is TRBJ1-2; D is unresolved. CDR3 length: 14 amino acids. V shed 2 bases and J shed 0 bases, with 8 bases lying between them. Germline values: CDR1 SGDLS, CDR2 YYNGEE. The CDR3 region is CASSVDGANYGYTF. CDR3 bases: TGTGCCAGCAGCGTGGACGGAGCTAACTATGGCTACACCTTC.

J is TRBJ1-4 and V is TRBV5-1; 8 bases are shared with TRBD1. The CDR3 spans 14 residues. The germline V gene encodes CDR1 SGHRS and CDR2 YFSETQ. Trimming removed 4 bases from V and 8 bases from J; junction bases left unmatched: 7. CDR3 amino acids: CASSPDREGEKLFF. CDR3 in DNA: TGCGCCAGCAGCCCGGACAGGGAAGGAGAAAAACTGTTTTTT.

This clone was seen just once. The chain employs TRBV7-2 and TRBJ2-5; 7 nucleotides align to TRBD1. The CDR3 is 16 amino acids. Per the germline V gene, CDR1 is SGHTA and CDR2 is FQGNSA. With 2 bases clipped from V and 5 bases from J, the junction kept 11 bases outside the gene matches. In DNA, the CDR3 is TGTGCCAGCAGCTTATCCGAGGGGGCGGTTTGGGAGACCCAGTACTTC. It is translated as CASSLSEGAVWETQYF.

The CDR3 DNA sequence: TGTGCCAGCAGTTCGGGACTCCTGGACCAGTACTTC. It is translated as CASSSGLLDQYF. This chain uses TRBV6-5 with TRBJ2-5; D may be TRBD2 (6 bases). Germline V CDR1 and CDR2: MNHEY, SVGAGI. The CDR3 has 12 residues. Trimming took off 4 bases at V and 10 bases at J, with 13 bases between the two ends.

Notes on this clone: The same CDR3 can be traced to other DNA sequences in this sample. The rearrangement joins TRBV5-1 to TRBJ2-3, with a weak D call TRBD1 (5 bases). The CDR3 runs 14 residues. From germline, CDR1 is SGHRS and CDR2 YFSETQ. Trimming pared 0 bases from V and 0 bases from J, leaving 5 bases between. The CDR3 sequence is CASSLGQSTDTQYF. The DNA of the CDR3 is TGCGCCAGCAGCTTGGGACAGAGCACAGATACGCAGTATTTT.

The chain links TRBV5-4 to TRBJ1-2; unclear D gene. CDR1 and CDR2 (germline): SGHNT, YYREEE (reference sequence). Trimming left V 4 bases short and J 9 bases short, with 19 bases between. The CDR3 runs 14 residues. The CDR3 bases are TGTGCCAGCAGCCTGCCGGACGGATCTGAAAGCTACACCTTC. Amino acid sequence: CASSLPDGSESYTF.

The genes are TRBV29-1 and TRBJ2-5; TRBD1 agrees at 9 bases. Germline CDR1 and CDR2: SQVTM and ANQGSEA. Trimming at V came to 6 bases and at J to 4 bases, leaving 6 bases not matched to a gene. The CDR3 loop spans 13 amino acids. The CDR3 DNA reads as TGCAGCGTATCGGACAGGGGTGGAGAGACCCAGTACTTC. Its protein product is CSVSDRGGETQYF.

The chain links TRBV14 to TRBJ2-5; the match to TRBD1 covers 8 bases. Per germline, CDR1 SGHDN and CDR2 FVKESK. J lost 4 bases, V lost 2 bases, and 6 bases had no gene match. The CDR3 covers 15 residues. The CDR3 reads CASSQRTGTLETQYF. The CDR3 DNA follows: TGTGCCAGCAGCCAACGGACAGGGACCCTAGAGACCCAGTACTTC.

This chain connects TRBV7-9 to TRBJ2-4; a weak D match, TRBD1 (5 bases). CDR3 size: 12 residues. Looked up from germline, CDR1 is SEHNR and CDR2 is FQNEAQ (reference sequence). Deletions cut 4 bases from V and 5 bases from J, with 6 bases between. The CDR3 reads CASSSTENIQYF. The CDR3 DNA follows: TGTGCCAGCAGCTCGACAGAAAACATTCAGTACTTC.

The V gene is TRBV27, the J gene TRBJ2-6; 9 bases align to TRBD1. CDR1 and CDR2 from the germline V gene are MNHEY and SMNVEV (reference sequence). Losses at the gene ends were 6 bases for V and 2 bases for J; bases not matched to a gene: 8. This CDR3 region has 17 residues. CDR3 loop: CASSGGTGRTGANVLTF. The CDR3, as DNA: TGTGCCAGCAGCGGGGGGACAGGGAGGACTGGGGCCAACGTCCTGACTTTC.

J is TRBJ2-5 and V is TRBV5-5; D perhaps matches TRBD2 (6 bases). The CDR3 has 14 amino acids. The V and J ends lost 5 bases and 4 bases respectively, with 15 bases between them. Germline V gene sequence: CDR1 SGHKS, CDR2 YYEKEE (reference sequence). CDR3 in amino acids: CASSSRESLETQYF. The DNA for the CDR3 is TGTGCCAGCAGTTCCCGGGAGAGTCTAGAGACCCAGTACTTC.

The chain is built from TRBV10-3 and TRBJ1-5; D is perhaps TRBD1 (5 bases). The CDR3 spans 12 residues. CDR1 is ENHRY, CDR2 SYGVKD, per germline. The V gene lost 8 bases and the J gene lost 4 bases, with 9 bases spanning the gap. CDR3 nucleotide sequence: TGTGCCATCGTGGGGGGAAATCAGCCCCAGCATTTT. It yields the protein CAIVGGNQPQHF.

The rearrangement uses TRBV5-1 and TRBJ1-6; perhaps TRBD1 as D (5 bases). The CDR3 is 14 amino acids. V was pared by 0 bases and J by 5 bases, with 6 bases between. Germline loops: CDR1 SGHRS, CDR2 YFSETQ. The CDR3 nucleotides are TGCGCCAGCAGCTTGGTAGGGGATAATTCACCCCTCCACTTT. Translation: CASSLVGDNSPLHF.

This clone was detected once. The gene calls are TRBV3-1 (or the pseudogene TRBV3-2) and TRBJ2-2; 14 nucleotides line up with TRBD2. The germline CDR1 and CDR2 sequences are LGHDT and YNNKEL (reference sequence). This CDR3 has 18 residues. V trimming: 4 bases; J trimming: 4 bases; junction bases outside the gene matches: 8. This chain's CDR3 is CASSRKGLAGAGTGELFF. The CDR3, as DNA: TGTGCCAGCAGCCGGAAGGGACTAGCGGGGGCGGGCACCGGGGAGCTGTTTTTT.

This clone was seen a single time. Here the CDR3 reads CASSSIAGGPPDTQYF. The CDR3 bases are TGCGCCAGCAGCTCGATAGCGGGGGGGCCCCCAGATACGCAGTATTTT. The chain has TRBV5-1 and TRBJ2-3, with 11 bases fitting TRBD2. V lost 3 bases to trimming and J lost 4 bases; unmatched junction nucleotides: 7. The CDR3 has 16 residues. Germline CDR1 reads SGHRS; CDR2 reads YFSETQ.

This rearrangement joins TRBV19 to TRBJ2-2; 9 nucleotides align to TRBD1. The CDR3 loop spans 15 amino acids. The germline gives CDR1 LNHDA, CDR2 SQIVND (reference sequence). V lost 6 bases, J lost 1 base, and 3 bases stayed unmatched. CDR3 residues: CASRPGQGNTGELFF. For the CDR3, the DNA is TGTGCCAGTAGACCGGGACAGGGGAACACCGGGGAGCTGTTTTTT.

This rearrangement joins TRBV7-9 to TRBJ1-1; 7 bases map to TRBD1. The trim removed 1 base at V and 5 bases at J, leaving 7 bases unmatched. Germline CDR1 SEHNR, CDR2 FQNEAQ (reference sequence). This CDR3 is built from 15 residues. As DNA, the CDR3 is TGTGCCAGCAGCTTAGGGGGGTCAGGGGGAACTGAAGCTTTCTTT. It translates to CASSLGGSGGTEAFF.

The chain is built from TRBV6-1 and TRBJ1-4; D uncertain. V was pared by 6 bases and J by 10 bases, with 12 bases between. The CDR3 length is 12 residues. The germline V gene has CDR1 MNHNS and CDR2 SASEGT. DNA of the CDR3: TGTGCCAGCAGACCTCCGGACCGAAAACTGTTTTTT. Its translation is CASRPPDRKLFF.

This chain connects TRBV6-2 or TRBV6-3 to TRBJ1-6; D is uncertain. V lost 6 bases to trimming and J lost 7 bases, with 19 bases between them. The CDR3 sequence is 16 residues long. The germline CDR1 and CDR2 sequences are MNHEY and SVGEGT. The DNA for the CDR3 is TGTGCCAGCAGCTCGTCCCGGCCGTTCCCGAATTCACCCCTCCACTTT. Its protein is CASSSSRPFPNSPLHF.

The chain recombines TRBV3-1 (or the pseudogene TRBV3-2) with TRBJ1-2; D gene unclear. V gave up 0 bases and J gave up 5 bases, with 13 bases separating them. CDR3 length equals 15 residues. CDR1 LGHDT and CDR2 YNNKEL come from the germline V gene (reference sequence). CDR3 sequence: CASSQDGFPFYGYTF. CDR3 DNA sequence: TGTGCCAGCAGCCAAGATGGATTTCCCTTTTATGGCTACACCTTC.

The chain employs TRBV19 and TRBJ1-1, with no clear D. The CDR3 extends over 14 amino acids. Germline V CDR1 and CDR2: LNHDA, SQIVND (reference sequence). The V and J ends lost 6 bases and 0 bases respectively, with 11 bases between them. DNA for the CDR3: TGTGCCAGTAGGTTCATGACGATGAACACTGAAGCTTTCTTT. Translated: CASRFMTMNTEAFF.

The CDR3 coding sequence is TGCGCCAGCAGTGAGCCCCCAGGGGGCCACATGAACACTGAAGCTTTCTTT. Its translation: CASSEPPGGHMNTEAFF. This chain uses TRBV10-2 with TRBJ1-1; 8 nucleotides align to TRBD1. In germline, CDR1 is WSHSY, CDR2 SAAADI. The CDR3 is made up of 17 amino acids. J lost 0 bases, V lost 2 bases, and 8 bases had no gene match.

Only one count was recorded for this clone. This chain connects TRBV5-5 to TRBJ1-5, with D perhaps TRBD1 (5 bases). The CDR3 extends over 15 amino acids. Per the germline V gene, CDR1 is SGHKS and CDR2 is YYEKEE (reference sequence). The V gene lost 5 bases and the J gene lost 3 bases, with 15 bases spanning the gap. This CDR3 is CASSLRDGHNQPQHF. The CDR3 DNA reads as TGTGCCAGCAGTCTCCGGGACGGGCACAATCAGCCCCAGCATTTT.

CDR3 in amino acids: CASSREGFDGEAFF. The CDR3 nucleotides read TGTGCCAGCAGCCGCGAGGGGTTTGATGGTGAAGCTTTCTTT. V is TRBV2 and J is TRBJ1-1, with D tentatively TRBD1 (5 bases). Germline assignment: CDR1 SNHLY and CDR2 FYNNEI. The V gene lost 6 bases and the J gene lost 7 bases, with 18 bases spanning the gap. This CDR3 region has 14 residues.

Worth noting for this clone: Additional DNA sequences in this sample encode the identical CDR3. The gene calls are TRBV7-2 and TRBJ1-1, with D possibly matching TRBD1 (6 bases). V lost 4 bases and J lost 1, with 10 bases in between. Germline V CDR1 and CDR2: SGHTA, FQGNSA. This CDR3 comprises 14 residues. The CDR3, as DNA: TGTGCCAGCAGCTCACAGGGAGGGAACACTGAAGCTTTCTTT. As protein: CASSSQGGNTEAFF.